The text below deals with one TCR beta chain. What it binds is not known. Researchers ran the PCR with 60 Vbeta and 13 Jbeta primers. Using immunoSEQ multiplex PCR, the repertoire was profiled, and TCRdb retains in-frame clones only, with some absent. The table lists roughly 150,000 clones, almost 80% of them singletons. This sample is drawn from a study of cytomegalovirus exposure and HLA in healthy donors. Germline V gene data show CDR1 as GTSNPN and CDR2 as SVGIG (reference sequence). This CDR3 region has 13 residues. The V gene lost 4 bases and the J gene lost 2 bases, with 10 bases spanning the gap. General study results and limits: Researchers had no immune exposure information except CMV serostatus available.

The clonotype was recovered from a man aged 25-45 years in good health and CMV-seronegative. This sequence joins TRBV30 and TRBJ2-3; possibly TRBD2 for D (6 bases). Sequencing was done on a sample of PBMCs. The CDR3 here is CAWNSGATDTQYF. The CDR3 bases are TGTGCCTGGAATAGCGGAGCCACAGATACGCAGTATTTT. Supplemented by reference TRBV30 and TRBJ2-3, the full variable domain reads SQTIHQWPATLVQPVGSPLSLECTVEGTSNPNLYWYRQAAGRGLQLLFYSVGIGQISSEVPQNLSASRPQDRQFILSSKKLLLSDSGFYLCAWNSGATDTQYFGPGTRLTVL.